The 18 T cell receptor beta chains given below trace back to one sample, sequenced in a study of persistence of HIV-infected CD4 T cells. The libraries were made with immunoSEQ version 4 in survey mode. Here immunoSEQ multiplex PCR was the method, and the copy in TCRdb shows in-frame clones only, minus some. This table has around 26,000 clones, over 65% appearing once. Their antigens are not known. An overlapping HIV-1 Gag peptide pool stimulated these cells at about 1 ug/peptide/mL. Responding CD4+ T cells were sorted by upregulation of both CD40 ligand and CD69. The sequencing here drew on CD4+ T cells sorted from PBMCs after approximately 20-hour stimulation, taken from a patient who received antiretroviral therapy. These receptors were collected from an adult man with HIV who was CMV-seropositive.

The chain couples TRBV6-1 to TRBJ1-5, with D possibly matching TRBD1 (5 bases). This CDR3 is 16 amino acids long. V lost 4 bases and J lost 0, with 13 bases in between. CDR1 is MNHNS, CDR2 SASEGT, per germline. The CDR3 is CASSAGNNYSNQPQHF. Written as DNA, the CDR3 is TGTGCCAGCAGTGCAGGGAACAATTATAGCAATCAGCCCCAGCATTTT.

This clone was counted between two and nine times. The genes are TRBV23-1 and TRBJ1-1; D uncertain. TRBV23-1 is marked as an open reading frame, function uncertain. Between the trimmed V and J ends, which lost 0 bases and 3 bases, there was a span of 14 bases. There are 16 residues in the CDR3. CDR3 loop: CASSQSVSRRYTEAFF. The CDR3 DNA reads TGCGCCAGCAGTCAATCTGTTAGTAGGAGGTACACTGAAGCTTTCTTT.

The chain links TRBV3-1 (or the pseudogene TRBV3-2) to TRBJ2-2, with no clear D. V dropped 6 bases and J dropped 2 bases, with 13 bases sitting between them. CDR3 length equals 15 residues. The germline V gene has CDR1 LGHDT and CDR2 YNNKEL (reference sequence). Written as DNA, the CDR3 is TGTGCCAGCAGTCTTAATCCAGCTAACACCGGGGAGCTGTTTTTT. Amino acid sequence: CASSLNPANTGELFF.

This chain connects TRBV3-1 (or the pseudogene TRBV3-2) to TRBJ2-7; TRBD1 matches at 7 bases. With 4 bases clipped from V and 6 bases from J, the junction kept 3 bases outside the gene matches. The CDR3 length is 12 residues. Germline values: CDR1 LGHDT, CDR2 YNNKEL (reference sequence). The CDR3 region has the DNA TGTGCCAGCAGCCGACAGGGTGGCGAGCAGTACTTC. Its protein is CASSRQGGEQYF.

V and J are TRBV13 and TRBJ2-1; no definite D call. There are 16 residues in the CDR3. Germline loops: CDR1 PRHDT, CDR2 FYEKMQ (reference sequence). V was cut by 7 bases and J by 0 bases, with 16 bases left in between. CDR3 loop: CASTGRPRSSYNEQFF. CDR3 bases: TGTGCCAGCACCGGTCGTCCGAGGAGCTCCTACAATGAGCAGTTCTTC.

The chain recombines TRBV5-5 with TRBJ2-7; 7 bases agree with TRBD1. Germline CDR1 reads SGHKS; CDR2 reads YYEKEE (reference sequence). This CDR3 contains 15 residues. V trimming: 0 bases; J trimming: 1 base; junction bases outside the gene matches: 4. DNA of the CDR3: TGTGCCAGCAGCTTGGGAGGGACAGTTTCCTACGAGCAGTACTTC. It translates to CASSLGGTVSYEQYF.

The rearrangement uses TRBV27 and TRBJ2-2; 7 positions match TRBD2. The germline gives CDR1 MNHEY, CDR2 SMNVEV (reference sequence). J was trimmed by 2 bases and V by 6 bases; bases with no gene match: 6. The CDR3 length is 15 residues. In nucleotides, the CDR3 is TGTGCCAGCAGGTCTGGGACTACAAACACCGGGGAGCTGTTTTTT. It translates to CASRSGTTNTGELFF.

The CDR3 region has the DNA TGTGCCAGCAGTGAGGGGGGGGGTCTCAATGAGCAGTTCTTC. This sequence encodes CASSEGGGLNEQFF. This chain links TRBV2 with TRBJ2-1; 7 nucleotides agree with TRBD2. The CDR3 is made up of 14 amino acids. Germline values: CDR1 SNHLY, CDR2 FYNNEI. V lost 3 bases and J lost 6; bases outside the gene matches: 5.

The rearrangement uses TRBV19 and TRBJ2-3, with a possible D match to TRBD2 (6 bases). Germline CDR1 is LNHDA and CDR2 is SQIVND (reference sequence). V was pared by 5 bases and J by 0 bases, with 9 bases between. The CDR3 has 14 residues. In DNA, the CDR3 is TGTGCCAGTAGTCTGGGAGGTAGCACAGATACGCAGTATTTT. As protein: CASSLGGSTDTQYF. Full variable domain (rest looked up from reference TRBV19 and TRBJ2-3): DGGITQSPKYLFRKEGQNVTLSCEQNLNHDAMYWYRQDPGQGLRLIYYSQIVNDFQKGDIAEGYSVSREKKESFPLTVTSAQKNPTAFYLCASSLGGSTDTQYFGPGTRLTVL.

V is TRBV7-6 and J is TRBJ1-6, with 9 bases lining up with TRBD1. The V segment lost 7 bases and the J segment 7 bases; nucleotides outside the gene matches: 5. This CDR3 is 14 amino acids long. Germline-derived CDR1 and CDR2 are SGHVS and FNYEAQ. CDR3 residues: CASTSGTGNSPLHF. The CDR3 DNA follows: TGTGCCAGCACATCAGGGACAGGGAATTCACCCCTCCACTTT. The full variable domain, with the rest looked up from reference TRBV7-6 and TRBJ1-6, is GAGVSQSPRYKVTKRGQDVALRCDPISGHVSLYWYRQALGQGPEFLTYFNYEAQQDKSGLPNDRFSAERPEGSISTLTIQRTEQRDSAMYRCASTSGTGNSPLHFGNGTRLTVT.

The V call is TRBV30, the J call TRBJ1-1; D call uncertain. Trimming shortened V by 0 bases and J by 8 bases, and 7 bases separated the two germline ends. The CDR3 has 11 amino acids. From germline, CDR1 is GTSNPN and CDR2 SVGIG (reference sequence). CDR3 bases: TGTGCCTGGAGTGTAGGTGGGGAAGCTTTCTTT. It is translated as CAWSVGGEAFF.

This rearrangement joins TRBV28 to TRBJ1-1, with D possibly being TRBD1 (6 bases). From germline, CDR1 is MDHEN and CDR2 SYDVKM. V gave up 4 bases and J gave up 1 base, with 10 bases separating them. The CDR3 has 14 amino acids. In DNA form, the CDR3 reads TGTGCCAGCAGTTCGTTGACAGGGAACACTGAAGCTTTCTTT. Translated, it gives CASSSLTGNTEAFF.

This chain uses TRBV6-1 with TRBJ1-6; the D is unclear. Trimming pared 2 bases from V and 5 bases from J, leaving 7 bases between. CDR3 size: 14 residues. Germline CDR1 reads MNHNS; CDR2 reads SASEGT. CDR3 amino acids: CASSELRHNSPLHF. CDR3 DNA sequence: TGTGCCAGCAGTGAACTCAGGCATAATTCACCCCTCCACTTT.

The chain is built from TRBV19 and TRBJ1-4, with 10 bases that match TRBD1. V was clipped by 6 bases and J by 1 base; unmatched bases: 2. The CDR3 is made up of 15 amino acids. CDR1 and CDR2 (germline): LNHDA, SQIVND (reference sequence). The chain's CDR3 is CASRGTGETNEKLFF. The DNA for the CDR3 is TGTGCCAGTAGGGGGACAGGGGAAACTAATGAAAAACTGTTTTTT. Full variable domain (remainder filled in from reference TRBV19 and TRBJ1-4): DGGITQSPKYLFRKEGQNVTLSCEQNLNHDAMYWYRQDPGQGLRLIYYSQIVNDFQKGDIAEGYSVSREKKESFPLTVTSAQKNPTAFYLCASRGTGETNEKLFFGSGTQLSVL.

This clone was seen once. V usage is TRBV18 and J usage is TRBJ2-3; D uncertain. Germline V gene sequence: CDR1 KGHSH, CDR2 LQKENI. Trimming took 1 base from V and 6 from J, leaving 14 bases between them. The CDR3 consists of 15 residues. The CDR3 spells CASSPLGPPKDTQYF. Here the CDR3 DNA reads TGTGCCAGCTCACCACTGGGCCCCCCAAAGGATACGCAGTATTTT.

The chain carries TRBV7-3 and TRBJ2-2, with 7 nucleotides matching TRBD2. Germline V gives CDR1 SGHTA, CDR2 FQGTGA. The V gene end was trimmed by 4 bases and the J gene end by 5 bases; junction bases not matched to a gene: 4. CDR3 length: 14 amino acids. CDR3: CASSSGLGTGELFF. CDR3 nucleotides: TGTGCCAGCAGCTCCGGACTAGGTACCGGGGAGCTGTTTTTT.

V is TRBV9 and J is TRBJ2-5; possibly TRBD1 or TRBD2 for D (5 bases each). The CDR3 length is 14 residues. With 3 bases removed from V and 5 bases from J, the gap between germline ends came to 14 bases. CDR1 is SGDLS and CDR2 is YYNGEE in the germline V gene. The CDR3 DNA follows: TGTGCCAGCAGCGGACCCCAGGGCGGGGAGACCCAGTACTTC. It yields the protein CASSGPQGGETQYF.

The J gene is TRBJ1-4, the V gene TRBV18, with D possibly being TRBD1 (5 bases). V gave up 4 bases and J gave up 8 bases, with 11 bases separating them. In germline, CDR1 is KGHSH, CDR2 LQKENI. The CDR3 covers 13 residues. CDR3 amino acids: CASSLQGGEKLFF. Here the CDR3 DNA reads TGTGCCAGCTCACTCCAGGGCGGGGAAAAACTGTTTTTT. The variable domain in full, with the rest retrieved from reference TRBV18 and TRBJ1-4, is NAGVMQNPRHLVRRRGQEARLRCSPMKGHSHVYWYRQLPEEGLKFMVYLQKENIIDESGMPKERFSAEFPKEGPSILRIQQVVRGDSAAYFCASSLQGGEKLFFGSGTQLSVL.